This T cell receptor beta chain was documented in a study of a mutant IDH1 vaccine in newly diagnosed glioma. Across the study: The treated group averaged around 40 years old and was about 60% male, roughly 40% female. V12 occurred at week 35 and V13 at week 47. General study findings and limits: Among all patients, vaccine-induced immune responses occurred in around 95%.

Documented time point: week 35, safety follow-up. Vaccination comprised doses that each held 300 ug of mutant IDH1 20-mer peptide, plus topical imiquimod. Data came from immunoSEQ multiplex PCR; TCRdb stores just in-frame clones and leaves some out. This sample has tens of thousands of clones, with 84% found just once. Looked up from germline, CDR1 is SGHTA and CDR2 is FQGNSA. This CDR3 is built from 12 residues. The V gene lost 1 base and the J gene lost 11 bases, with 6 bases spanning the gap. This clone was seen only once. What it binds is not known. The sequencing here drew on PBMCs, taken from a glioma patient whose treatment included an IDH1 peptide vaccine. The rearrangement links TRBV7-2 to TRBJ1-6; the D is unclear. This TCR was sampled from a man between 18 and 35 years old with glioma. Here the CDR3 reads CASSLGPAPLHF. CDR3 sequence (DNA): TGTGCCAGCAGCTTAGGTCCGGCACCCCTCCACTTT.